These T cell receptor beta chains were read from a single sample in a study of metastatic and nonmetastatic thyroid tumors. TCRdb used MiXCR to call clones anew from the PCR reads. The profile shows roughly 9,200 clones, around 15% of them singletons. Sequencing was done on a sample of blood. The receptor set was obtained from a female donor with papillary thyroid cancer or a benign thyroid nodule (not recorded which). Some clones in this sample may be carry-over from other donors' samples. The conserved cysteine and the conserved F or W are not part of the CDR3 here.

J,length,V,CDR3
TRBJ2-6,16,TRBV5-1,ASSFTPRGTSGANVLT
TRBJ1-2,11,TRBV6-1,ASSRGRGYGYT
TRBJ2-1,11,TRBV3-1,ASSPGNNNEQF
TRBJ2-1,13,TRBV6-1,ASSRRRESYNEQF
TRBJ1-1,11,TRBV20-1,SARRGFDTEAF
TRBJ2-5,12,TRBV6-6,ASSYSNNQETQY
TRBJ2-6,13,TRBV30,AWNGRNSGANVLT
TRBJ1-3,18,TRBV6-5,ASSMGPRGTSWGSGNTIY
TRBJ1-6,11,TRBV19,ASSFDPEAPLH
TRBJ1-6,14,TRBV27,ASSLRGTPNNSPLH
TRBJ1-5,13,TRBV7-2,ASSLVSGFHQPQH
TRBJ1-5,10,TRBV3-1,ASMTGHQPQH
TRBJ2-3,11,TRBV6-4,ASSDGEQDTQY
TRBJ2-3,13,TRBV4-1,ASSQDRRDTDTQY
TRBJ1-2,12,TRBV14,ASSPGTDIYGYT
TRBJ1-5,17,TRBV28,ASSLFAALRVNSNQPQH
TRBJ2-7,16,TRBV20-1,SALPGTSGAISSYEQY